The clone carrying this T cell receptor (beta chain) came up many times. This sample stems from a study of CD8+CD57+ T cells in acquired aplastic anemia. Overall study: 3.2 ug was the average amount of DNA from sorted CD4+ and CD8+ cells.

The sequenced patients had an expansion of CD8+CD57+ cells seen by flow cytometry. Trimming at V came to 8 bases and at J to 2 bases, leaving 14 bases not matched to a gene. The germline gives CDR1 SNHLY, CDR2 FYNNEI. CDR3 length: 17 amino acids. Genomic DNA constituted the template upon which TCR beta VDJ and CDR3 profiling was performed. TCRdb analysed the reads with MiXCR anew, one entry per CDR3 protein. The table lists fewer than 250,000 distinct CDR3 sequences, about 44% of them singletons. The sample was sorted CD4+, CD8+, or CD8+CD57+ T cells (not recorded which) from PBMCs. The clonotype was recovered from a human donor with aplastic anemia. The chain joins TRBV2 to TRBJ2-5; 10 bases agree with TRBD2. CDR3 in amino acids: CASALDFRTSGQETQYF. Here the CDR3 DNA reads TGTGCCAGCGCCCTCGATTTTAGGACTAGCGGACAAGAGACCCAGTACTTC.